This entry features one T cell receptor beta chain sequence. Original methodology: The authors estimated nucleated cell counts from reference gene primer amplification. Here immunoSEQ multiplex PCR was the method, and the copy in TCRdb shows in-frame clones only, minus some. The DNA gave D and trimming, while V, J and clone size come from that table. The sample includes some 90,000 clones, less than 85% of them seen just once. The data stem from a study of blood T cell repertoires in COVID-19. Overall study context: Samples taken during acute and convalescent COVID-19 were collected in the United States, Italy and Spain. T cells, B-cell-depleted T cells, or PBMCs provided the cDNA or gDNA that served as material.

Per germline, CDR1 LGHDT and CDR2 YNNKEL (reference sequence). This CDR3 comprises 14 residues. Trimming left V 1 base short and J 3 bases short, with 9 bases between. This clonotype originated in a human donor in a cohort sampled during active COVID-19. The source material was peripheral blood. The rearrangement joins TRBV3-1 (or the pseudogene TRBV3-2) to TRBJ1-2, with a weak D call TRBD1 (6 bases). The CDR3 is CASSQAGVDYGYTF. In DNA form, the CDR3 reads TGTGCCAGCAGCCAAGCAGGGGTTGACTATGGCTACACCTTC.